Listed here is a single T cell receptor beta chain. Its specificity is not known. The sample is drawn from a study of shared clonotypes between healthy human individuals. Broader study findings: Clonotype sharing among donors was expected to depend on sequencing depth.

Sequencing used immunoSEQ multiplex PCR; TCRdb keeps in-frame clones, though not all of them. The profile shows about 1,800,000 clones, roughly 95% of them singletons. CD8 cells regarded as naive lacked CD45RO, were positively chosen for CCR7, and omitted terminally differentiated effector memory CD45RA+ cells. The V gene's germline CDR1 is SGHDT and CDR2 YYEEEE. V was cut by 4 bases and J by 6 bases, with 19 bases left in between. The CDR3 has 15 amino acids. The TCR comes from a man younger than 35 in good health. The sequenced sample was naive CD8+ T cells sorted from blood. The V gene is TRBV5-6, the J gene TRBJ1-2; D remains ambiguous. In DNA form, the CDR3 reads TGTGCCAGCAGCCCCCGGGTCCTAAGCCGGGATGGCTACACCTTC. Encoded protein: CASSPRVLSRDGYTF.